This T cell receptor beta chain appears in the sequencing data of a study of cytomegalovirus exposure and HLA in healthy donors. Each of the donors was a healthy bone marrow donor. Trimming stripped 2 bases from V and 3 bases from J, with 11 bases between. Germline CDR1 is MNHNY and CDR2 is SVGAGI (reference sequence). The CDR3 has 14 residues. The study ran its PCR with 60 Vbeta and 13 Jbeta primers. Assay used: immunoSEQ multiplex PCR; TCRdb lists only in-frame clones, some missing. The sample has approximately 88,000 clones, around 64% seen once; the top ten hold approximately 3%. V gene TRBV6-6 combines with J gene TRBJ2-7; possibly TRBD1 for D (5 bases). The material sequenced was PBMCs. The sequence was collected from a man aged 55 to 70 in good health and CMV-seronegative. CDR3 sequence reads: CASSYDQGYYEQYF. The CDR3 region has the DNA TGTGCCAGCAGTTACGACCAGGGTTACTACGAGCAGTACTTC.